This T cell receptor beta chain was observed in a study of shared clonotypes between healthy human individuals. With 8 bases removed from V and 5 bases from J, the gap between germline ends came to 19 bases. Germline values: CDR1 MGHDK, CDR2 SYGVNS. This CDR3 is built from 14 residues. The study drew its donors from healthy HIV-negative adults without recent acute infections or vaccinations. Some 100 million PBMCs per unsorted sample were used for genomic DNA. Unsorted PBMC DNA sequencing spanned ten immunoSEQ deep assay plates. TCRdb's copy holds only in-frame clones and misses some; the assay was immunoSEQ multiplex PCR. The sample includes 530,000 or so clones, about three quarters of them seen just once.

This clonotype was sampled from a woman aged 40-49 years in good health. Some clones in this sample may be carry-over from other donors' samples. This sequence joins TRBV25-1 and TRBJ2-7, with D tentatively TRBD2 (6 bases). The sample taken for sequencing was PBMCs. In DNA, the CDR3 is TGTGCCAGCCTGGATGGATTAGCGGCAGACGAGCAGTACTTC. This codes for CASLDGLAADEQYF.